This T cell receptor beta chain was observed in a study of T cells in Graves' hyperthyroidism and ophthalmopathy (dated by TCRdb to the late 2010s). For context, the study as a whole: Peripheral blood was sampled at the time of initial diagnosis, prior to any treatment. TCR V-J signatures able to tell the groups apart were searched for in a discovery cohort of 100 or so patients, of whom 40 to 45 had Graves' ophthalmopathy and 57 had stable Graves' hyperthyroidism. Prospective prediction of ophthalmopathy was tested in an independent validation cohort of approximately 19 hyperthyroidism patients and 17 patients who later progressed to ophthalmopathy. The 95 to 100 discovery patients were divided at random into training and test sets in a 7:3 ratio. In about six Graves' hyperthyroidism patients, the study also compared T-cell repertoires from thyroid tissue with T-cell repertoires from blood. Following sampling, methimazole starting at 30 mg daily was given to hyperthyroidism patients, and high-dose intravenous methylprednisolone was given to ophthalmopathy patients. TCR Vbeta CDR3 sequencing of 140 or so peripheral blood samples (43 ophthalmopathy, 75 or so hyperthyroidism and some 17 progressor patients) is reported in the paper. Overall results and qualifications from the work: A 13 V-J signature model separated ophthalmopathy from stable hyperthyroidism, with roughly 88% sensitivity and approximately 81% specificity in cross-validation and 80%/75% in testing. No statistical method was used to fix the sample size in advance, and group allocation was not hidden from the investigators. In validation, progression to ophthalmopathy was predicted by the model with 70% to 71% sensitivity and around 75% specificity, a median of 6.5 months before onset. Blood samples also contained most of the expanded thyroid clonotypes (frequency above 0.001), which suggests that blood repertoires may reflect thyroid immune responses.

V is clipped by 3 bases and J by 6 bases, and the sequence between their germline boundaries is 17 bases long. Taken from the germline V gene, the CDR1 and CDR2 loops are MGHDK and SYGVNS. Inclusive of the bounding cysteine and phenylalanine, the CDR3 is 15 residues long. The kept DNA is CDR3 alone, 45 bases in frame from the first base. The TCR beta CDR3 regions were amplified from the RNA transcripts. The TCR CDR3 was subjected to a first round of RT-PCR using the HTBI primer set and the Qiagen OneStep RT-PCR kit. Libraries were constructed in a second round of multiplex PCR, after which size selection and purification were performed. The libraries were sequenced on an Illumina HiSeq2000 using paired-end 100 bp reads. Turning to the authors' computational methods: SOAPnuke was used to process the raw data, with reads discarded if the reads contained adapters or uncalled bases, had a mean Phred below 15, or lacked an exact constant-primer or identifier match. High-quality paired reads were merged using COPE v1.2.5, and each unique nucleotide sequence was defined as a clonotype. MiTCR v1.1 was used to align the clonotypes against IMGT TRBV, TRBD and TRBJ reference segments. The analysis included only V-J combinations with a frequency above 0.0001, which together covered over 98% of the repertoires. The TCS score was defined as the ratio of F50 (clonal expansion) to E x V (chaos), calculated using BLOSUM62-based TCRdist between CDR3 peptides within each V-J. Welch's t-statistics and random forest reduced 500 to 550 V-J features to 10 to 15, which were used in a naive Bayes classifier (R e1071). The raw public data were reprocessed by TCRdb itself: fastp quality trimming at Q25, MiXCR clonotype calling, in-frame beta chains only. Entries that share a CDR3 protein sequence are merged under the most common genes and DNA. The V and J calls follow TCRdb's processing rather than the paper's. For this sample the table gives roughly 350,000 distinct CDR3 sequences, of which more than 14% were detected only once. Around 20% of the sample belongs to the ten largest clones.

In the ophthalmopathy patients, disease was moderately to severely active, with a Clinical Activity Score of 3 or more, a NOSPECS grade of 4 or more, and a duration of less than 3 months. The study excluded patients with uncontrolled infections, other autoimmune diseases, pregnancy or lactation. Diagnoses were established on the basis of clinical symptoms, serum thyroxine and TRAb, thyroid ultrasound, and orbital computed tomography. PBMCs were separated from about 10 ml of fresh peripheral blood using Ficoll-Paque density gradient centrifugation. Total RNA was extracted using Trizol reagent, and RNA quality was assessed on an Agilent 2100 Bioanalyzer. Comments on this clonotype: Its antigen remains undetermined. No much larger clonotype is one base removed from it; base qualities were not supplied.

The sequence is built from TRBV25-1 and TRBJ1-1; the D gene assignment is ambiguous. The sequencing input was blood. This clonotype was obtained from a woman younger than 45 with Graves' ophthalmopathy. The CDR3 reads CASSDLLRADAEAFF. The DNA is TGTGCCAGCAGTGACCTACTTAGAGCCGACGCTGAAGCTTTCTTT.